The 2 T cell receptor beta chains given below trace back to one sample, sequenced in a study of cytomegalovirus exposure and HLA in healthy donors. A multiplex PCR was run with 60 Vbeta primers and 13 Jbeta primers. Libraries were prepared by immunoSEQ multiplex PCR; TCRdb keeps only in-frame clonotypes and omits some of them. There are about 100,000 clones in the sample; 65% to 80% occur only once, and roughly 16% lies in the top ten. Sequenced input: PBMCs. These receptor sequences come from a woman aged 18-29 years in good health and CMV-seropositive.

There are a few counts of this clone. The V gene is TRBV2, the J gene TRBJ2-3, with D unresolved. The CDR3 is 11 residues long. V lost 8 bases and J 1 base, leaving 4 bases between the germline ends. Per germline, CDR1 SNHLY and CDR2 FYNNEI. The CDR3 loop is CASPGTDTQYF. As DNA, the CDR3 is TGTGCCAGCCCTGGCACAGATACGCAGTATTTT.

V usage is TRBV6-1 and J usage is TRBJ2-1, with TRBD2 matching 9 bases. Per the germline V gene, CDR1 is MNHNS and CDR2 is SASEGT. The CDR3 has 15 amino acids. V shed 0 bases and J 10 bases; nucleotides not matched to a gene: 7. CDR3 bases: TGTGCCAGCAGTGAAGCGGCGGGGGGGCGATTAGAGCAGTTCTTC. Its translation is CASSEAAGGRLEQFF.